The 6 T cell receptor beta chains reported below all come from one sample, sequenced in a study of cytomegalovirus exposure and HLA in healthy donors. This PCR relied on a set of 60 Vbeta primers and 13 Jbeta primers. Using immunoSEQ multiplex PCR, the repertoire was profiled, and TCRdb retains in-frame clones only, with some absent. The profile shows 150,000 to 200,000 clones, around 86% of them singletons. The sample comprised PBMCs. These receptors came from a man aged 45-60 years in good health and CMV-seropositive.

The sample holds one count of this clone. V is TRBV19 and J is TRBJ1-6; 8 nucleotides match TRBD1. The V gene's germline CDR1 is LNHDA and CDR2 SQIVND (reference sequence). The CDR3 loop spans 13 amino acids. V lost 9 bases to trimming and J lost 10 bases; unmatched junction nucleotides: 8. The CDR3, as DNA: TGTGCCAGCAAGACAGGGGTGGGGTCACCCCTCCACTTT. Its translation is CASKTGVGSPLHF.

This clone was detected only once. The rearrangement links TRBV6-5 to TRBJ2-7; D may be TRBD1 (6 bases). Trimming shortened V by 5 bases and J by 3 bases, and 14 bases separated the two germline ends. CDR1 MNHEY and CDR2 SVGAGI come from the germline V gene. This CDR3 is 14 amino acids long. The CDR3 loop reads CASSRGGKVYEQYF. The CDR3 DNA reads TGTGCCAGCAGTCGAGGGGGTAAGGTCTACGAGCAGTACTTC.

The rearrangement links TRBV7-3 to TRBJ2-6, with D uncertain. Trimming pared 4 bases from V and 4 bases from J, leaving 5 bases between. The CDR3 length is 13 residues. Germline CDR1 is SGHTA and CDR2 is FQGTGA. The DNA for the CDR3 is TGTGCCAGCAGCTCCCAAGGGGCCAACGTCCTGACTTTC. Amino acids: CASSSQGANVLTF.

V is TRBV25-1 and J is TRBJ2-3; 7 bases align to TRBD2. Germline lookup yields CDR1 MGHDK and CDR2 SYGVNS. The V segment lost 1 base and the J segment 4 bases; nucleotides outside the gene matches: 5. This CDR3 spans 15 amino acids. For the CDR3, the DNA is TGTGCCAGCAGTGAATCCGGCGGGAGCGCAGATACGCAGTATTTT. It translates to CASSESGGSADTQYF.

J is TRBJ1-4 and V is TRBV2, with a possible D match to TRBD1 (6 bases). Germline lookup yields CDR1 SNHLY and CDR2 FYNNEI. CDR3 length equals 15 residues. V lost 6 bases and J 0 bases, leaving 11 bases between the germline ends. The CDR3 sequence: CASRVDRTTNEKLFF. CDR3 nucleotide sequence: TGTGCCAGCAGGGTGGACAGAACAACTAATGAAAAACTGTTTTTT. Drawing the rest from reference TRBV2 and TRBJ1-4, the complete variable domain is EPEVTQTPSHQVTQMGQEVILRCVPISNHLYFYWYRQILGQKVEFLVSFYNNEISEKSEIFDDQFSVERPDGSNFTLKIRSTKLEDSAMYFCASRVDRTTNEKLFFGSGTQLSVL.

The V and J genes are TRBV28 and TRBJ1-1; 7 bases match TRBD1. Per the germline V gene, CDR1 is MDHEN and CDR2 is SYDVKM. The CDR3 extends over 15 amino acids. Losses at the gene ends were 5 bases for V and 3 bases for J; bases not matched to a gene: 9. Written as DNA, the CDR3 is TGTGCCAGCAGTCCAGCGACAGGGTACCACACTGAAGCTTTCTTT. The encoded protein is CASSPATGYHTEAFF. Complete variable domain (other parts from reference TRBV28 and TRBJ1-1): DVKVTQSSRYLVKRTGEKVFLECVQDMDHENMFWYRQDPGLGLRLIYFSYDVKMKEKGDIPEGYSVSREKKERFSLILESASTNQTSMYLCASSPATGYHTEAFFGQGTRLTVV.